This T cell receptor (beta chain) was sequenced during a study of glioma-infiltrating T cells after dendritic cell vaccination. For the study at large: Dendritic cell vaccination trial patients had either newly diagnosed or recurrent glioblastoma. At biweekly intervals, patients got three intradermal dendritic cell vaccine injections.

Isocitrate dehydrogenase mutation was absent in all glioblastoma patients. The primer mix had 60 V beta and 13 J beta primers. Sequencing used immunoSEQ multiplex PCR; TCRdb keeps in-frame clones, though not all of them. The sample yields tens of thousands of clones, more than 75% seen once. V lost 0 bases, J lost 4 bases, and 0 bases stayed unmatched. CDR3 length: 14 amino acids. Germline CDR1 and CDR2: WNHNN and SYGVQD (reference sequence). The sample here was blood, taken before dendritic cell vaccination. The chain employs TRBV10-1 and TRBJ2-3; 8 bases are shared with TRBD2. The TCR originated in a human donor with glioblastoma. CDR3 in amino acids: CASSESTSADTQYF. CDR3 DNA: TGCGCCAGCAGTGAGTCGACTAGCGCAGATACGCAGTATTTT.